The clone carrying this T cell receptor (beta chain) was seen just once. V was pared by 4 bases and J by 8 bases, with 5 bases of the junction left unmatched. Germline assignment: CDR1 SGHVS and CDR2 FNYEAQ. The CDR3 loop spans 13 amino acids. The data belong to a study of shared clonotypes between healthy human individuals. Only in-frame clones appear in the TCRdb table, and some are missing; sequencing was by immunoSEQ multiplex PCR. The sample consists of nearly 1,000,000 clones, around three quarters of them appearing once. The chain couples TRBV7-6 to TRBJ1-2; 9 bases agree with TRBD1. The sample consisted of memory CD4+ T cells sorted from blood. Subset meaning: CD45RA-negative fraction. The receptor was isolated from a man aged 18-30 years in good health. The CDR3, as DNA: TGTGCCAGCAGCTCCGGGACAGGGCGCGGCTACACCTTC. Amino acid sequence: CASSSGTGRGYTF.